Listed below are T cell receptor beta chains from one sample, sequenced in a study of shared T cell receptors in the human thymus. Produced via immunoSEQ multiplex PCR; TCRdb's table is partial and in-frame only. Seen here are hundreds of thousands of clones, roughly 86% observed once, and the top ten hold roughly 0.0094%. This sample was also put to use in a study of human thymus T cells.

Sequences were obtained from thymocytes. The receptors here all came from a boy less than two years old with a congenital heart defect. Each CDR3 is given with its conserved first and last residue. A D gene is named only where the DNA matches it firmly. Rows give clone size only sometimes, using once, few, many, or a class for an expanded clone.

j_gene: TRBJ1-6
v_gene: TRBV28
abundance: once
d_gene: NA
CDR3nt: TGTGCCAGCAGTTTGCCACGACACCTCCCGGCCCCCTATAATTCACCCCTCCACTTT
CDR3aa: CASSLPRHLPAPYNSPLHF

j_gene: TRBJ1-6
v_gene: TRBV15
abundance: NA
d_gene: NA
CDR3nt: TGTGCCACCAGCAGAGTCGTACCCACAAACTCCTATAATTCACCCCTCCACTTT
CDR3aa: CATSRVVPTNSYNSPLHF

j_gene: TRBJ1-5
v_gene: TRBV5-5
abundance: NA
d_gene: TRBD1
CDR3nt: TGTGCCAGCAGCTCGGGGACAGCGGGCGGCCCCCAGCATTTT
CDR3aa: CASSSGTAGGPQHF

j_gene: TRBJ2-7
v_gene: TRBV2
abundance: once
d_gene: TRBD2
CDR3nt: TGTGCCAGCAGTGTGGTTACTAGCGGGGCCTCCTACGAGCAGTACTTC
CDR3aa: CASSVVTSGASYEQYF

j_gene: TRBJ2-7
v_gene: TRBV28
abundance: NA
d_gene: NA
CDR3nt: TGTGCCAGCAGTTTATACGGTAGCGCGTCCTACGAGCAGTACTTC
CDR3aa: CASSLYGSASYEQYF

j_gene: TRBJ2-1
v_gene: TRBV4-1
abundance: NA
d_gene: TRBD2
CDR3nt: TGCGCCAGCAGCCAAGGGTGGGGAAGGGGTAGCGGGAACAATGAGCAGTTCTTC
CDR3aa: CASSQGWGRGSGNNEQFF

j_gene: TRBJ2-7
v_gene: TRBV2
abundance: NA
d_gene: TRBD1
CDR3nt: TGTGCCAGCGGTCTCGGGACAGATAAATTCCTCTCCTACGAGCAGTACTTC
CDR3aa: CASGLGTDKFLSYEQYF

j_gene: TRBJ2-2
v_gene: TRBV7-8
abundance: NA
d_gene: TRBD2
CDR3nt: TGTGCCAGCAGCTTTAAGGCTAGCGGGACGAACACCGGGGAGCTGTTTTTT
CDR3aa: CASSFKASGTNTGELFF

j_gene: TRBJ1-2
v_gene: TRBV7-2
abundance: NA
d_gene: NA
CDR3nt: TGTGCCAGCAGCCCGCTGGCGGGGGCGGATGGCTACACCTTC
CDR3aa: CASSPLAGADGYTF

j_gene: TRBJ2-2
v_gene: TRBV11-3
abundance: NA
d_gene: TRBD1
CDR3nt: TGTGCCAGCAGCTTATCGGGGGACAGGGAATGGCCCGGGGAGCTGTTTTTT
CDR3aa: CASSLSGDREWPGELFF

j_gene: TRBJ1-6
v_gene: TRBV6-5
abundance: NA
d_gene: NA
CDR3nt: TGTGCCAGCACAGGTCATAATTCACCCCTCCACTTT
CDR3aa: CASTGHNSPLHF

j_gene: TRBJ1-5
v_gene: TRBV19
abundance: NA
d_gene: NA
CDR3nt: TGTGCCAGTAGTACCCCGAGGACCAGGGCAAATCAGCCCCAGCATTTT
CDR3aa: CASSTPRTRANQPQHF

j_gene: TRBJ1-2
v_gene: TRBV29-1
abundance: NA
d_gene: TRBD1
CDR3nt: TGCAGCGTCTGGACAGGGGCTAACTATGGCTACACCTTC
CDR3aa: CSVWTGANYGYTF

j_gene: TRBJ2-1
v_gene: TRBV13
abundance: NA
d_gene: TRBD1
CDR3nt: TGTGCCAGCAGCTTAGCCCCCAGATACCGGGACAGGCGAAATGAGCAGTTCTTC
CDR3aa: CASSLAPRYRDRRNEQFF

j_gene: TRBJ1-4
v_gene: TRBV6-5
abundance: NA
d_gene: TRBD1
CDR3nt: TGTGCCAGCAGTGCGGACCGAGGGGGCTTGGAAAAACTGTTTTTT
CDR3aa: CASSADRGGLEKLFF

j_gene: TRBJ2-2
v_gene: TRBV6-1
abundance: few
d_gene: NA
CDR3nt: TGTGCCAGCAGTGCGAGGACAGCCACCGGGGAGCTGTTTTTT
CDR3aa: CASSARTATGELFF

j_gene: TRBJ2-5
v_gene: TRBV2
abundance: NA
d_gene: NA
CDR3nt: TGTGCCAGCAGTGAAGCGGGGGCTGGAGAGACCCAGTACTTC
CDR3aa: CASSEAGAGETQYF

j_gene: TRBJ2-1
v_gene: TRBV11-3
abundance: NA
d_gene: NA
CDR3nt: TGTGCCAGCAGCTTAGATCGGGAAGGGCACCCCCACAATGAGCAGTTCTTC
CDR3aa: CASSLDREGHPHNEQFF

j_gene: TRBJ1-6
v_gene: TRBV27
abundance: NA
d_gene: NA
CDR3nt: TGTGCCAGCAGTTTATTTGGGGTAGGGGGTCGCAATTCACCCCTCCACTTT
CDR3aa: CASSLFGVGGRNSPLHF

j_gene: TRBJ2-7
v_gene: TRBV30
abundance: NA
d_gene: TRBD1
CDR3nt: TGTGCCTGGAGCCGGGACAGGGAGTTCGGTGTCAACGAGCAGTACTTC
CDR3aa: CAWSRDREFGVNEQYF

j_gene: TRBJ1-2
v_gene: TRBV7-9
abundance: NA
d_gene: NA
CDR3nt: TGTGCCAGCAGCTTCTACCGCTTTCAGGAGGTCGCTAACTGTGGCTACACCTTC
CDR3aa: CASSFYRFQEVANCGYTF

j_gene: TRBJ2-1
v_gene: TRBV19
abundance: NA
d_gene: NA
CDR3nt: TGTGCCAGTAGTATAGCGGGAAACTACTACAATGAGCAGTTCTTC
CDR3aa: CASSIAGNYYNEQFF

j_gene: TRBJ1-5
v_gene: TRBV10-2
abundance: NA
d_gene: NA
CDR3nt: TGCGCCAGCAGTGAGTCCTCGACAGCGTATAGCAATCAGCCCCAGCATTTT
CDR3aa: CASSESSTAYSNQPQHF

j_gene: TRBJ2-7
v_gene: TRBV5-1
abundance: NA
d_gene: NA
CDR3nt: TGCGCCAGCAGCTTCACAGGTTCGACACGAACGGAGCAGTACTTC
CDR3aa: CASSFTGSTRTEQYF

j_gene: TRBJ2-3
v_gene: TRBV9
abundance: NA
d_gene: TRBD1
CDR3nt: TGTGCCAGCAGCGTAGAAATGAACGGGACAGGGCGGAATACGCAGTATTTT
CDR3aa: CASSVEMNGTGRNTQYF

j_gene: TRBJ1-2
v_gene: TRBV7-9
abundance: NA
d_gene: NA
CDR3nt: TGTGCCAGCAGCTTACGGTCGGGGTGGGATTACACCTTC
CDR3aa: CASSLRSGWDYTF

j_gene: TRBJ2-7
v_gene: TRBV10-1
abundance: NA
d_gene: NA
CDR3nt: TGCGCCAGCAGTGAGGCCGGACTATCGAGGACCTACGAGCAGTACTTC
CDR3aa: CASSEAGLSRTYEQYF

j_gene: TRBJ1-6
v_gene: TRBV4-3
abundance: NA
d_gene: TRBD1
CDR3nt: TGCGCCAGCAGCCAAGATCCGGGACAGGCCTATAATTCACCCCTCCACTTT
CDR3aa: CASSQDPGQAYNSPLHF